This is a list of T cell receptor beta chains from one sample in a study of T-cell reconstitution after alpha-beta-depleted transplantation in children. TCRdb ran MiXCR on the PCR reads and lists one entry per CDR3 protein. This sample has approximately 350,000 distinct CDR3 sequences, with about an eighth found just once. This sample comprised PBMCs, obtained from the stem cell graft. The receptors were gathered from a human donor who donated a stem cell graft to a child with Fanconi anemia. CDR3s include the opening cysteine and the closing phenylalanine or tryptophan. Each record gives: V gene, clone size, D gene, J gene, CDR3 protein, CDR3 DNA. A D gene is named only where the DNA matches it firmly. Expanded clones get a size class; other rows say once, few or many, or leave the size out.

V gene: TRBV5-1; clone size: many; D gene: NA; J gene: TRBJ2-2; CDR3 protein: CASSLPGLNTGELFF; CDR3 DNA: TGCGCCAGCAGCTTGCCAGGGTTGAACACCGGGGAGCTGTTTTTT
V gene: TRBV29-1; clone size: NA; D gene: NA; J gene: TRBJ2-1; CDR3 protein: CSVSEAGVGLYNEQFF; CDR3 DNA: TGCAGCGTATCCGAAGCAGGGGTGGGACTCTACAATGAGCAGTTCTTC
V gene: TRBV4-2; clone size: NA; D gene: NA; J gene: TRBJ1-1; CDR3 protein: CASSQEGGSGVNTEAFF; CDR3 DNA: TGTGCCAGCAGCCAAGAGGGGGGCTCAGGAGTGAACACTGAAGCTTTCTTT
V gene: TRBV7-9; clone size: many; D gene: NA; J gene: TRBJ2-2; CDR3 protein: CASSPNVLSGELFF; CDR3 DNA: TGTGCCAGCAGCCCAAACGTATTATCGGGGGAGCTGTTTTTT
V gene: TRBV4-2; clone size: many; D gene: TRBD1; J gene: TRBJ1-1; CDR3 protein: CASSQPGQGEAFF; CDR3 DNA: TGTGCCAGCAGCCAACCGGGACAGGGTGAAGCTTTCTTT
V gene: TRBV24-1; clone size: NA; D gene: TRBD1; J gene: TRBJ1-5; CDR3 protein: CATSDVGTGDQPQHF; CDR3 DNA: TGTGCCACCAGTGATGTGGGGACAGGGGATCAGCCCCAGCATTTT
V gene: TRBV7-6; clone size: once; D gene: TRBD1; J gene: TRBJ1-5; CDR3 protein: CASSLVGQWPQHF; CDR3 DNA: TGTGCCAGCAGCTTAGTGGGACAGTGGCCCCAGCATTTT
V gene: TRBV7-2; clone size: many; D gene: NA; J gene: TRBJ2-3; CDR3 protein: CASSWVPGRDTQYF; CDR3 DNA: TGTGCCAGCAGCTGGGTCCCCGGTAGAGATACGCAGTATTTT
V gene: TRBV12-3/TRBV12-4; clone size: few; D gene: NA; J gene: TRBJ2-7; CDR3 protein: CASTDGGGLPYEQYF; CDR3 DNA: TGTGCCAGCACGGACGGGGGAGGACTACCCTACGAGCAGTACTTC
V gene: TRBV7-9; clone size: many; D gene: TRBD1; J gene: TRBJ1-1; CDR3 protein: CASSLTGANTEAFF; CDR3 DNA: TGTGCCAGCAGCTTGACAGGGGCGAACACTGAAGCTTTCTTT
V gene: TRBV28; clone size: NA; D gene: TRBD2; J gene: TRBJ2-1; CDR3 protein: CASRGSGAINEQFF; CDR3 DNA: TGTGCCAGCAGGGGTAGCGGGGCCATTAATGAGCAGTTCTTC
V gene: TRBV20-1; clone size: NA; D gene: TRBD2; J gene: TRBJ2-7; CDR3 protein: CSASRGTSGDREQYF; CDR3 DNA: TGCAGTGCTAGCCGTGGGACTAGCGGTGATAGGGAGCAGTACTTC
V gene: TRBV27; clone size: NA; D gene: NA; J gene: TRBJ1-2; CDR3 protein: CASRPEGIYGYTF; CDR3 DNA: TGTGCCAGCAGACCGGAGGGAATCTATGGCTACACCTTC
V gene: TRBV20-1; clone size: many; D gene: NA; J gene: TRBJ2-5; CDR3 protein: CSAYRTQETQYF; CDR3 DNA: TGCAGTGCCTATCGGACGCAAGAGACCCAGTACTTC
V gene: TRBV27; clone size: NA; D gene: TRBD1; J gene: TRBJ1-1; CDR3 protein: CASSPGQANTEAFF; CDR3 DNA: TGTGCCAGCAGTCCCGGACAGGCGAACACTGAAGCTTTCTTT
V gene: TRBV5-5; clone size: NA; D gene: TRBD1; J gene: TRBJ2-4; CDR3 protein: CASSLTGGTLAKNIQYF; CDR3 DNA: TGTGCCAGCAGCCTTACAGGGGGAACTTTAGCCAAAAACATTCAGTACTTC
V gene: TRBV7-2; clone size: once; D gene: TRBD1; J gene: TRBJ2-2; CDR3 protein: CASNTLGQSNTGELFF; CDR3 DNA: TGTGCCAGCAACACTCTGGGACAGAGCAACACCGGGGAGCTGTTTTTT
V gene: TRBV7-6; clone size: few; D gene: NA; J gene: TRBJ1-2; CDR3 protein: CASSLGPGKDYTF; CDR3 DNA: TGTGCCAGCAGCTTAGGTCCGGGGAAGGACTACACCTTC
V gene: TRBV11-2; clone size: few; D gene: TRBD2; J gene: TRBJ2-1; CDR3 protein: CASSLWDSGGPVEFF; CDR3 DNA: TGTGCCAGCAGCTTATGGGATAGCGGGGGGCCGGTGGAGTTCTTC
V gene: TRBV30; clone size: NA; D gene: NA; J gene: TRBJ2-3; CDR3 protein: CAWSVGRTDTQYF; CDR3 DNA: TGTGCCTGGAGTGTAGGCCGCACAGATACGCAGTATTTT
V gene: TRBV5-1; clone size: NA; D gene: TRBD1; J gene: TRBJ2-3; CDR3 protein: CASSSGQGASTDTQYF; CDR3 DNA: TGCGCCAGCAGCTCTGGACAGGGGGCAAGCACAGATACGCAGTATTTT
V gene: TRBV28; clone size: NA; D gene: TRBD1; J gene: TRBJ2-1; CDR3 protein: CASSTGVNSDNEQFF; CDR3 DNA: TGTGCCAGCAGCACAGGGGTCAACTCTGACAATGAGCAGTTCTTC
V gene: TRBV10-2; clone size: many; D gene: NA; J gene: TRBJ2-5; CDR3 protein: CASSVSALSRETQYF; CDR3 DNA: TGCGCCAGCAGTGTATCGGCGCTGTCTCGAGAGACCCAGTACTTC
V gene: TRBV5-1; clone size: few; D gene: TRBD1; J gene: TRBJ2-2; CDR3 protein: CASSLDGQGNTGELFF; CDR3 DNA: TGCGCCAGCAGCTTGGACGGACAGGGGAACACCGGGGAGCTGTTTTTT
V gene: TRBV20-1; clone size: few; D gene: NA; J gene: TRBJ1-1; CDR3 protein: CSARAGVTEAFF; CDR3 DNA: TGCAGTGCTAGAGCGGGGGTCACTGAAGCTTTCTTT
V gene: TRBV28; clone size: NA; D gene: NA; J gene: TRBJ2-3; CDR3 protein: CASTKGGDTQYF; CDR3 DNA: TGTGCCAGCACCAAAGGCGGAGATACGCAGTATTTT
V gene: TRBV29-1; clone size: few; D gene: NA; J gene: TRBJ2-3; CDR3 protein: CSVVGLLNTDTQYF; CDR3 DNA: TGCAGCGTCGTGGGACTCTTGAACACAGATACGCAGTATTTT
V gene: TRBV9; clone size: many; D gene: NA; J gene: TRBJ2-1; CDR3 protein: CASSVYGSYNEQFF; CDR3 DNA: TGTGCCAGCAGCGTATACGGCTCCTACAATGAGCAGTTCTTC
V gene: TRBV7-9; clone size: many; D gene: NA; J gene: TRBJ1-1; CDR3 protein: CASSLGGATEAFF; CDR3 DNA: TGTGCCAGCAGCTTAGGGGGGGCCACTGAAGCTTTCTTT
V gene: TRBV28; clone size: NA; D gene: TRBD1; J gene: TRBJ1-1; CDR3 protein: CASSFRGRWAFF; CDR3 DNA: TGTGCCAGCAGTTTTAGGGGGCGTTGGGCTTTCTTT
V gene: TRBV2; clone size: many; D gene: NA; J gene: TRBJ2-2; CDR3 protein: CASSAQRVDTGELFF; CDR3 DNA: TGTGCCAGCAGTGCCCAGAGGGTGGACACCGGGGAGCTGTTTTTT
V gene: TRBV6-1; clone size: few; D gene: TRBD1; J gene: TRBJ1-1; CDR3 protein: CASRDRATNTEAFF; CDR3 DNA: TGTGCCAGCAGGGACAGGGCGACAAACACTGAAGCTTTCTTT
V gene: TRBV20-1; clone size: NA; D gene: TRBD2; J gene: TRBJ2-3; CDR3 protein: CSASGTRGSRDTQYF; CDR3 DNA: TGCAGTGCTAGCGGTACGCGGGGGTCCAGAGATACGCAGTATTTT
V gene: TRBV6-1; clone size: NA; D gene: TRBD1; J gene: TRBJ1-5; CDR3 protein: CASRPRQGGIQPQHF; CDR3 DNA: TGTGCCAGCCGCCCAAGACAGGGGGGGATTCAGCCCCAGCATTTT
V gene: TRBV6-1; clone size: NA; D gene: NA; J gene: TRBJ2-1; CDR3 protein: CASSEASTRSYNEQFF; CDR3 DNA: TGTGCCAGCAGTGAAGCGAGCACACGCTCCTACAATGAGCAGTTCTTC
V gene: TRBV5-1; clone size: few; D gene: NA; J gene: TRBJ2-1; CDR3 protein: CASSLGETPGKKQFF; CDR3 DNA: TGCGCCAGCAGCTTGGGGGAGACTCCCGGAAAAAAGCAGTTCTTC
V gene: TRBV2; clone size: few; D gene: TRBD1; J gene: TRBJ2-1; CDR3 protein: CASSGQGANEQFF; CDR3 DNA: TGTGCCAGCTCGGGACAGGGGGCCAATGAGCAGTTCTTC
V gene: TRBV7-2; clone size: NA; D gene: NA; J gene: TRBJ2-1; CDR3 protein: CASSFYSLAPYF; CDR3 DNA: TGTGCCAGCAGCTTCTATAGTCTAGCTCCTTACTTC
V gene: TRBV12-3/TRBV12-4; clone size: few; D gene: TRBD1; J gene: TRBJ2-1; CDR3 protein: CASRTLGQGNNEQFF; CDR3 DNA: TGTGCCAGCAGGACCCTCGGACAGGGGAACAATGAGCAGTTCTTC
V gene: TRBV20-1; clone size: many; D gene: TRBD2; J gene: TRBJ2-1; CDR3 protein: CSASASVGLAGGPLDNEQFF; CDR3 DNA: TGCAGTGCTAGTGCTTCCGTGGGACTAGCGGGGGGGCCGTTGGACAATGAGCAGTTCTTC
V gene: TRBV20-1; clone size: NA; D gene: TRBD1; J gene: TRBJ1-2; CDR3 protein: CSAASGTAIVQGGYTF; CDR3 DNA: TGCAGTGCTGCATCCGGGACAGCGATTGTTCAAGGGGGCTACACCTTC
V gene: TRBV5-1; clone size: many; D gene: NA; J gene: TRBJ1-2; CDR3 protein: CASSLEGQSNYGYTF; CDR3 DNA: TGCGCCAGCAGCTTGGAAGGACAGTCTAACTATGGCTACACCTTC
V gene: TRBV11-2; clone size: few; D gene: TRBD1; J gene: TRBJ2-5; CDR3 protein: CASSSQGFQETQYF; CDR3 DNA: TGTGCCAGCAGCTCACAGGGGTTCCAAGAGACCCAGTACTTC
V gene: TRBV5-1; clone size: NA; D gene: TRBD1; J gene: TRBJ2-5; CDR3 protein: CASSLGQTTPQETQYF; CDR3 DNA: TGCGCCAGCAGCCTGGGACAGACTACCCCTCAAGAGACCCAGTACTTC
V gene: TRBV12-3/TRBV12-4; clone size: many; D gene: NA; J gene: TRBJ2-1; CDR3 protein: CASNKDGTYNEQFF; CDR3 DNA: TGTGCCAGCAATAAAGACGGGACTTACAATGAGCAGTTCTTC
V gene: TRBV10-1; clone size: few; D gene: TRBD2; J gene: TRBJ2-3; CDR3 protein: CASSESFAGGYTDTQYF; CDR3 DNA: TGCGCCAGCAGTGAGTCCTTTGCGGGGGGCTACACAGATACGCAGTATTTT
V gene: TRBV5-1; clone size: few; D gene: NA; J gene: TRBJ1-4; CDR3 protein: CASSSSGGGDEKLFF; CDR3 DNA: TGCGCCAGCAGCTCTTCTGGAGGAGGTGATGAAAAACTGTTTTTT
V gene: TRBV6-1; clone size: few; D gene: NA; J gene: TRBJ1-4; CDR3 protein: CASRAEGLNEKLFF; CDR3 DNA: TGTGCCAGCAGAGCCGAAGGACTCAACGAAAAACTGTTTTTT